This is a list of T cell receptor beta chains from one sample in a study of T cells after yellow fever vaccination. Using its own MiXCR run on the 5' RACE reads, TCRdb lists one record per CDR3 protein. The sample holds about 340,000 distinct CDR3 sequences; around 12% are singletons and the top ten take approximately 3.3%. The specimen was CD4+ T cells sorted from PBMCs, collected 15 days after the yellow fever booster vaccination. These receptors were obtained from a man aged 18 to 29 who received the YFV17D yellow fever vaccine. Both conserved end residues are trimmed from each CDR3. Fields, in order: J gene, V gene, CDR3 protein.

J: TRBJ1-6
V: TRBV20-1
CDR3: SARDRARSSPLH

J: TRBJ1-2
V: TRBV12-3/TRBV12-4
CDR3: ASSFSGYT

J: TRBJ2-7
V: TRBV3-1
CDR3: ASSPQGAGEQY

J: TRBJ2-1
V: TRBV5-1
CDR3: ASSPALGIEQF

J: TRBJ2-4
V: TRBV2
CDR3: ASSDSGTKNIQY

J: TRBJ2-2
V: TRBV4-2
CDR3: ASSTLGTSGGATGELF

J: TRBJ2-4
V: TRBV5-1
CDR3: ASSRTGTSSDIQY

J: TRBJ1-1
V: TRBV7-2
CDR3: ASSIRDRVAF

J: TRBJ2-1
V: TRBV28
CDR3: ASTGKRTSYNEQF

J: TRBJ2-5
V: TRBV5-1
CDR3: ASSLIGQETQY

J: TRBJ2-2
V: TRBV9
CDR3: ASSASLSGGRGTGELF

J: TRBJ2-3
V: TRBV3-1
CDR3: ASSLNWWADTQY

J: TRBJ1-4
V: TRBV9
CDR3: ASSVGRGAFQLRNEKLF

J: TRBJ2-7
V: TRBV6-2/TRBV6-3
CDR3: ASSQIAYEQY

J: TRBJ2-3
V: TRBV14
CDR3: ASSQFRGRTDTQY

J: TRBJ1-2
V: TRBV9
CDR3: ASSVGVSGGVYGYT

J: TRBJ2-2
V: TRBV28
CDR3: ASYSSGVTGELF

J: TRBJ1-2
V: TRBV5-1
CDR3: ASSLDVRGYT

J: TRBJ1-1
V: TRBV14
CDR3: ASSGQVEAF

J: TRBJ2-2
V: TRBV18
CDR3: ASSPLSEGTSGELF

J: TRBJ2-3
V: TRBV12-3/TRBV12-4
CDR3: ASSSSGRRGTVTDTQY

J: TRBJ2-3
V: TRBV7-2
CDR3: ASSLTYTDTQY

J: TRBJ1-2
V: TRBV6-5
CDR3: ASSQQGEGYGYT

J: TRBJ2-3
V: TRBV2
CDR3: ASSRDLLTADTQY

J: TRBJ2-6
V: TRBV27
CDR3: ASRLSGANVLT

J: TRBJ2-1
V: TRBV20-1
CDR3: SALKGPGGNEQF

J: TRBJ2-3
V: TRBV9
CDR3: ASRSSGTGADTQY

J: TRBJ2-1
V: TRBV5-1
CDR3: ASSLEGQGAYNEQF

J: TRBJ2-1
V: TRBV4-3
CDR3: ASSVAPQGPQF

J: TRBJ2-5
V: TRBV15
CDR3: ATSRDVNRKETQY

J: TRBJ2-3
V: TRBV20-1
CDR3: SAPSDPSTDTQY